The 21 T cell receptor beta chains reported below all come from one sample, sequenced in a study of blood T cell repertoires in COVID-19. Clones were sequenced by immunoSEQ multiplex PCR, and TCRdb holds only the in-frame ones, with some missing. The sample includes about 260,000 clones, 88% of them seen just once. Sequenced sample: peripheral blood. The receptors stem from a human donor in a cohort sampled during active COVID-19.

The V call is TRBV9, the J call TRBJ1-2; possible D gene TRBD1, 5 bases. This CDR3 is built from 15 residues. Germline values: CDR1 SGDLS, CDR2 YYNGEE. V gave up 0 bases and J gave up 3 bases, with 12 bases separating them. CDR3 protein: CASSVDQGVDYGYTF. CDR3 bases: TGTGCCAGCAGCGTAGACCAGGGTGTGGACTATGGCTACACCTTC. Full variable domain (outside the CDR3, taken from reference TRBV9 and TRBJ1-2): DSGVTQTPKHLITATGQRVTLRCSPRSGDLSVYWYQQSLDQGLQFLIQYYNGEERAKGNILERFSAQQFPDLHSELNLSSLELGDSALYFCASSVDQGVDYGYTFGSGTRLTVV.

The CDR3 bases are TGTGCCAGCAGTGTCGGGACTGGCTACGAGCAGTACTTC. It is translated as CASSVGTGYEQYF. The chain couples TRBV12-3 or TRBV12-4 to TRBJ2-7; a weak D match, TRBD2 (6 bases). The CDR3 spans 13 residues. V was clipped by 5 bases and J by 3 bases, with 11 bases between them.

The chain combines TRBV7-2 with TRBJ2-7; no definite D call. In germline, CDR1 is SGHTA, CDR2 FQGNSA. The V and J ends lost 1 base and 5 bases respectively, with 12 bases between them. The CDR3 consists of 14 residues. The CDR3 is CASSLGIQVHEQYF. CDR3 in DNA: TGTGCCAGCAGCTTAGGTATCCAGGTCCACGAGCAGTACTTC.

The chain combines TRBV2 with TRBJ2-1; 12 bases map to TRBD2. The ends lost 3 bases at V and 8 bases at J; junction bases unmatched: 8. This CDR3 comprises 16 residues. The germline V gene encodes CDR1 SNHLY and CDR2 FYNNEI. CDR3 loop: CASSDLSLAGGHEQFF. Here the CDR3 DNA reads TGTGCCAGCAGTGACCTCTCACTAGCGGGAGGCCATGAGCAGTTCTTC.

This sequence joins TRBV28 and TRBJ2-7; D not resolved. The CDR3 contains 11 residues. Germline lookup yields CDR1 MDHEN and CDR2 SYDVKM. The V end was cut by 5 bases, the J end by 2 bases, with 4 bases between. CDR3 sequence (DNA): TGTGCCAGCAGTACGGCCTACGAGCAGTACTTC. This sequence encodes CASSTAYEQYF.

Notes on this clone: Other nucleotide sequences from this sample produce the same CDR3. The chain recombines TRBV30 with TRBJ2-7, with 7 bases fitting TRBD1. The CDR3 is 12 residues long. CDR1 is GTSNPN and CDR2 is SVGIG in the germline V gene (reference sequence). J lost 4 bases, V lost 2 bases, and 2 bases had no gene match. The DNA for the CDR3 is TGTGCCTGGAGTTCGACAGGGTACGAGCAGTACTTC. Its protein is CAWSSTGYEQYF.

The rearrangement uses TRBV24-1 and TRBJ2-3; 12 bases map to TRBD2. The CDR3 is 20 amino acids. The ends lost 5 bases at V and 1 base at J; junction bases unmatched: 15. Germline CDR1 is KGHDR and CDR2 is SFDVKD. The CDR3 DNA is TGTGCCACCAGTGCAGTAGGACTAGCGGGGAGTCTGACGGGCACAGATACGCAGTATTTT. Amino acid sequence: CATSAVGLAGSLTGTDTQYF.

CDR3 region: CASSQDPAGGLTDTQYF. As DNA, the CDR3 is TGCGCCAGCAGCCAAGATCCCGCGGGAGGCCTCACAGATACGCAGTATTTT. This chain links TRBV4-3 with TRBJ2-3; TRBD2 aligns across 8 bases. The CDR3 is made up of 17 amino acids. Germline V gene data show CDR1 as LGHNA and CDR2 as YSLEER. The J segment lost 2 bases and the V segment lost 0 bases, leaving 7 bases of the junction unmatched.

CDR3 sequence: CASSPRSTGNTEAFF. In DNA, the CDR3 is TGTGCCAGCAGCCCCCGGTCGACAGGGAACACTGAAGCTTTCTTT. The chain couples TRBV7-2 to TRBJ1-1, with D tentatively TRBD1 (6 bases). The germline V gene has CDR1 SGHTA and CDR2 FQGNSA. This CDR3 is 15 amino acids long. V was clipped by 5 bases and J by 1 base, with 14 bases between them.

The chain employs TRBV9 and TRBJ1-2, with unresolved D. Between the trimmed V and J ends, which lost 3 bases and 0 bases, there was a span of 24 bases. CDR3 size: 19 residues. The germline gives CDR1 SGDLS, CDR2 YYNGEE. The DNA for the CDR3 is TGTGCCAGCAGCGCAAGCTCCACAGCCACGACGAGAGCTAACTATGGCTACACCTTC. As protein: CASSASSTATTRANYGYTF.

The rearrangement uses TRBV19 and TRBJ1-2; 7 nucleotides agree with TRBD1. The CDR3 consists of 15 residues. CDR1 LNHDA and CDR2 SQIVND come from the germline V gene (reference sequence). Losses at the gene ends were 8 bases for V and 7 bases for J; bases not matched to a gene: 16. CDR3 in amino acids: CASGYDRVKHSGYTF. Here the CDR3 DNA reads TGTGCCAGTGGCTATGACAGGGTTAAACACTCTGGCTACACCTTC.

This clone was detected a few times. The chain recombines TRBV2 with TRBJ2-1; 11 bases are shared with TRBD2. The germline V gene has CDR1 SNHLY and CDR2 FYNNEI. The CDR3 is made up of 15 amino acids. Trimming took 6 bases from V and 4 from J; bases not matched to a gene: 5. CDR3 protein: CASSQLAGEYNEQFF. The DNA of the CDR3 is TGTGCCAGCAGCCAACTAGCGGGAGAATACAATGAGCAGTTCTTC.

This clone was counted once. Additional DNA sequences in this sample encode the identical CDR3. The chain joins TRBV6-5 to TRBJ1-1; possibly TRBD1 for D (5 bases). This CDR3 region has 14 residues. V gave up 0 bases and J gave up 4 bases, with 9 bases separating them. CDR1 MNHEY and CDR2 SVGAGI come from the germline V gene. The CDR3 loop is CASSYSEGTTEAFF. The CDR3 region has the DNA TGTGCCAGCAGTTACTCGGAGGGGACCACTGAAGCTTTCTTT.

The rearrangement links TRBV7-2 to TRBJ2-7; TRBD2 aligns across 7 bases. Germline CDR1 and CDR2: SGHTA and FQGNSA. Trimming at V came to 3 bases and at J to 3 bases, leaving 5 bases not matched to a gene. The CDR3 covers 14 residues. In DNA form, the CDR3 reads TGTGCCAGCAGCTTTAGCGGGTCCCTCTACGAGCAGTACTTC. Translating it yields CASSFSGSLYEQYF. Filled out from reference TRBV7-2 and TRBJ2-7, the complete variable domain reads GAGVSQSPSNKVTEKGKDVELRCDPISGHTALYWYRQSLGQGLEFLIYFQGNSAPDKSGLPSDRFSAERTGGSVSTLTIQRTQQEDSAVYLCASSFSGSLYEQYFGPGTRLTVT.

This rearrangement joins TRBV2 to TRBJ2-7, with 14 positions matching TRBD2. This CDR3 is 16 amino acids long. The ends lost 6 bases at V and 6 bases at J; junction bases unmatched: 10. The germline V gene encodes CDR1 SNHLY and CDR2 FYNNEI. The CDR3, as DNA: TGTGCCAGCAGCCCAGCCGGGACTAGCGGGAGAAGCGAGCAGTACTTC. Translation: CASSPAGTSGRSEQYF.

The chain links TRBV5-1 to TRBJ1-2, with 11 nucleotides matching TRBD1. Germline lookup yields CDR1 SGHRS and CDR2 YFSETQ. Trimming took 4 bases from V and 2 from J; bases not matched to a gene: 4. The CDR3 spans 15 residues. The CDR3 bases are TGCGCCAGCAGCCTTCGGGACAGGGGGAACTATGGCTACACCTTC. Translation gives CASSLRDRGNYGYTF.

The gene calls are TRBV5-6 and TRBJ1-2; 10 bases align to TRBD1. Germline V gene sequence: CDR1 SGHDT, CDR2 YYEEEE. V lost 4 bases to trimming and J lost 1 base; unmatched junction nucleotides: 10. The length of the CDR3 is 17 residues. CDR3 bases: TGTGCCAGCAGCCTCCGGGACAGGGGACTCTTTAACTATGGCTACACCTTC. Translation gives CASSLRDRGLFNYGYTF. Supplemented by reference TRBV5-6 and TRBJ1-2, the full variable domain reads DAGVTQSPTHLIKTRGQQVTLRCSPKSGHDTVSWYQQALGQGPQFIFQYYEEEERQRGNFPDRFSGHQFPNYSSELNVNALLLGDSALYLCASSLRDRGLFNYGYTFGSGTRLTVV.

The genes are TRBV6-2 or TRBV6-3 and TRBJ2-7, with TRBD1 identical over 10 bases. Trimming took 0 bases from V and 1 from J; bases not matched to a gene: 3. CDR3 length: 16 residues. The germline CDR1 and CDR2 sequences are MNHEY and SVGEGT. CDR3 protein: CASSYSRDRGSYEQYF. CDR3 nucleotide sequence: TGTGCCAGCAGTTACTCCCGGGACAGGGGTTCCTACGAGCAGTACTTC.

The J gene is TRBJ2-7, the V gene TRBV6-1, with D maybe TRBD1 (5 bases). V was shortened by 0 bases and J by 7 bases, with 13 bases between the two germline ends. The CDR3 has 14 amino acids. Germline loops: CDR1 MNHNS, CDR2 SASEGT. The CDR3 region is CASSEATLGREQYF. The CDR3 bases are TGTGCCAGCAGTGAAGCTACGTTGGGGCGGGAGCAGTACTTC.

The table lists this clone with a few counts. The genes are TRBV7-2 and TRBJ1-1; no definite D call. CDR3 size: 14 residues. Per germline, CDR1 SGHTA and CDR2 FQGNSA. The V and J ends lost 5 bases and 3 bases respectively, with 13 bases between them. This CDR3 reads CASSPRASYTEAFF. The DNA of the CDR3 is TGTGCCAGCAGCCCCCGAGCGAGTTACACTGAAGCTTTCTTT.

This rearrangement joins TRBV11-2 to TRBJ2-3; the D gene is possibly TRBD2 (5 bases). The CDR3 is 14 residues long. Germline V gene data show CDR1 as SGHAT and CDR2 as FQNNGV. V gave up 5 bases and J gave up 8 bases, with 17 bases separating them. Written as DNA, the CDR3 is TGTGCCAGCAGCGCGGACTCTTCCCACACTACGCAGTATTTT. This gives the protein CASSADSSHTTQYF.